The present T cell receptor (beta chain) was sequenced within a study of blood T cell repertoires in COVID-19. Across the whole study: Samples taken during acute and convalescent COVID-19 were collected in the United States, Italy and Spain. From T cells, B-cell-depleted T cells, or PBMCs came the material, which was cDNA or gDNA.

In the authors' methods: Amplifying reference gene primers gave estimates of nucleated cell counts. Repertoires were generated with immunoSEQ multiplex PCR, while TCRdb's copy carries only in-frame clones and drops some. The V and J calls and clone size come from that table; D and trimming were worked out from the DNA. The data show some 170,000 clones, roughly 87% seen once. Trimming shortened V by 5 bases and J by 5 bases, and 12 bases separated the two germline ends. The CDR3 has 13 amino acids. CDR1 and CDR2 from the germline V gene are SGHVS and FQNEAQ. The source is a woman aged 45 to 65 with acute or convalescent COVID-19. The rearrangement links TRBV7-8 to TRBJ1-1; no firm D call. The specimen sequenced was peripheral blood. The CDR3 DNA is TGTGCCAGCAGCCGGGCCCCCTCGACTGAAGCTTTCTTT. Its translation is CASSRAPSTEAFF. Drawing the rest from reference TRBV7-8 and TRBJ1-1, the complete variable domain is GAGVSQSPRYKVAKRGQDVALRCDPISGHVSLFWYQQALGQGPEFLTYFQNEAQLDKSGLPSDRFFAERPEGSVSTLKIQRTQQEDSAVYLCASSRAPSTEAFFGQGTRLTVV.